This T cell receptor (beta chain) was sequenced during a study of blood T cell repertoires in COVID-19. Clones were sequenced by immunoSEQ multiplex PCR, and TCRdb holds only the in-frame ones, with some missing. The data contain tens of thousands of clones, just over 85% of them singletons. Germline V CDR1 and CDR2: SEHNR, FQNEAQ (reference sequence). The CDR3 is made up of 18 amino acids. Trimming took 2 bases from V and 6 from J; bases not matched to a gene: 12. This chain joins TRBV7-9 and TRBJ1-4; TRBD1 matches 10 bases. The clonotype originates from a man between 35 and 55 years old with acute or convalescent COVID-19. Sequencing was performed on peripheral blood. CDR3: CASSLQGTMGQGYEKLFF. The CDR3 DNA sequence: TGTGCCAGCAGCTTACAGGGAACTATGGGACAGGGGTATGAAAAACTGTTTTTT.